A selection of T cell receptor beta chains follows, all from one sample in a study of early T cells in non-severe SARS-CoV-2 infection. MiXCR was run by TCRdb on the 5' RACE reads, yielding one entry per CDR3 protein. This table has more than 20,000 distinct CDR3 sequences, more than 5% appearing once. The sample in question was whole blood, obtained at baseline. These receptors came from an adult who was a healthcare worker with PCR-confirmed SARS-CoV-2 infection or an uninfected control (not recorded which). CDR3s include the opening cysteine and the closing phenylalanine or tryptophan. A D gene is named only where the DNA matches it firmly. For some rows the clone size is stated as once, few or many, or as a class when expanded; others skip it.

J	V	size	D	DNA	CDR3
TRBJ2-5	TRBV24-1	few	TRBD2	TGTGCCACCAGTGACGCTAGCGGGGGGGCTGAGACCCAGTACTTC	CATSDASGGAETQYF
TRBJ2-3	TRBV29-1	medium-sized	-	TGCAGCGGAACCGCAAGGGACAGCACAGATACGCAGTATTTT	CSGTARDSTDTQYF
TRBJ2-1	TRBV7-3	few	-	TGTGCCAGCAGCTCCAGAACGGCGGGGCTGGCTAATGAGCAGTTCTTC	CASSSRTAGLANEQFF
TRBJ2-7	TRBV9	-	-	TGTGCCAGCAGCGCCCCGGGTCAGGGAAACTACGAGCAGTACTTC	CASSAPGQGNYEQYF
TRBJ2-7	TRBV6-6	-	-	TGTGCCAGCAGCACCTCTGTGTACGAGCAGTACTTC	CASSTSVYEQYF
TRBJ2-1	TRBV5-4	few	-	TGTGCCAGCGGGGCTGGTGAGTACAATGAGCAGTTCTTC	CASGAGEYNEQFF
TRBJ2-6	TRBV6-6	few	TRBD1	TGTGCCAGCAGTTACCCCGGGACAGGGAAGATCTCTGGGGCCAACGTCCTGACTTTC	CASSYPGTGKISGANVLTF
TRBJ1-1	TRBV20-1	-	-	TGCAGTGCTTCTGCAGGGGTCCCCACTGAAGCTTTCTTT	CSASAGVPTEAFF
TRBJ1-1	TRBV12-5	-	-	TGTGCTAGTGGGTTAGGGGTCCCCATGAACACTGAAGCTTTCTTT	CASGLGVPMNTEAFF
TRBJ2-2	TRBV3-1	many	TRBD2	TGTGCCAGCAGCCAAGTGCGGCTAGCGGAGAAAAACACCGGGGAGCTGTTTTTT	CASSQVRLAEKNTGELFF
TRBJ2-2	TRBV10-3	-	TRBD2	TGTGCCATCAGTGACGGAGCGGGGGGGAGCGGGGAGCTGTTTTTT	CAISDGAGGSGELFF
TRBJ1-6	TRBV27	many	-	TGTGCCAGCAGTTTACGGGAAGCTTATTCACCCCTCCACTTT	CASSLREAYSPLHF
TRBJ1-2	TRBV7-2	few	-	TGTGCCAGCAGGCCCCCCTCAACTCTCGTTCCGTTTCGCGGCTACACCTTC	CASRPPSTLVPFRGYTF
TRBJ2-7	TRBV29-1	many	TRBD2	TGCAGCGTTGGGCTAGCGGGGGCCTACGAGCAGTACTTC	CSVGLAGAYEQYF
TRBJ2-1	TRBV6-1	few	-	TGTGCCAGCAGTGAAGTTCAGACAATCAGGTTCTTC	CASSEVQTIRFF
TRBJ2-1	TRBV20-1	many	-	TGCAGTGCTAGCGGGGGCAATGAGCAGTTCTTC	CSASGGNEQFF
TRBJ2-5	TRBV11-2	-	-	TGTGCCAGCAGCTCAACCTGGGCAAGCCAAGAGACCCAGTACTTC	CASSSTWASQETQYF
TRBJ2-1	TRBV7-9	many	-	TGTGCCAGCAGCTTAGGCGGGCCCGGGAATGAGCAGTTCTTC	CASSLGGPGNEQFF
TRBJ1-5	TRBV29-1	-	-	TGCAGCGTTGAATTCGGGGGGCGGACTCAGCCCCAGCATTTT	CSVEFGGRTQPQHF
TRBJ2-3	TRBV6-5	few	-	TGTGCCAGCACCCTCAGGAGAATCACAGATACGCAGTATTTT	CASTLRRITDTQYF
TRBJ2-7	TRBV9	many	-	TGTGCCAGCAGCGGACAACTACAGGGCGAGCAGTACTTC	CASSGQLQGEQYF
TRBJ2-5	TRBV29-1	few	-	TGCAGCGGGGAGCGGGTCCGAGGAGAGACCCAGTACTTC	CSGERVRGETQYF
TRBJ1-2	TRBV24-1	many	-	TGTGCCACCAGTGTGGGGCCCTCTGGCTACACCTTC	CATSVGPSGYTF
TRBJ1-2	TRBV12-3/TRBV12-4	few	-	TGTGCCAGCAGTTTGTATGATGGCTACACCTTC	CASSLYDGYTF
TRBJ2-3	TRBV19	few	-	TGTGCCAGTACCCCGGGCTCGGCTAGCACAGATACGCAGTATTTT	CASTPGSASTDTQYF
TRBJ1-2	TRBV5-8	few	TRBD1	TGTGCCAGCAGCCGGACAGGGTCCTATGGCTACACCTTC	CASSRTGSYGYTF
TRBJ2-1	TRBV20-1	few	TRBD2	TGCAGTGTGTGTAGCGGGGAATACAATGAGCAGTTCTTC	CSVCSGEYNEQFF
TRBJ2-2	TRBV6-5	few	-	TGTGCCAGCAGTCCCCAGGGGATGGGCACCGGGGAGCTGTTTTTT	CASSPQGMGTGELFF
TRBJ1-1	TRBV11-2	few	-	TGTGCCAGCAGCTTAGGAGGGGGATTAGTAAACACTGAAGCTTTCTTT	CASSLGGGLVNTEAFF
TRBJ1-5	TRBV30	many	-	TGTGCCTGGAGTGTCGGCAGATTGGATCAGCCCCAGCATTTT	CAWSVGRLDQPQHF
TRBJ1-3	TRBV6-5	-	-	TGTGCCAGCAGTTACTCGGGCGGCCAGGACCTAATCTCTGGAAACACCATATATTTT	CASSYSGGQDLISGNTIYF
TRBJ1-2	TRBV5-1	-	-	TGCGCCAGCAGCTTGGAGGATTCCTATGGCTACACCTTC	CASSLEDSYGYTF